The source of this T cell receptor beta chain is a study of blood T cell repertoires in COVID-19. On the study more broadly: The samples span acute and convalescent COVID-19 from the United States, Italy and Spain. Sources were T cells, B-cell-depleted T cells, or PBMCs; the material itself was cDNA or gDNA.

Authors' data handling: Reference gene primer amplification gave nucleated cell count estimates. The table came from immunoSEQ multiplex PCR; TCRdb's copy has only in-frame clones and leaves some out. That table furnishes V, J and clone size, whereas the DNA furnished D and trimming. The table records fewer than 110,000 clones, roughly 87% of them present only once. Germline V gives CDR1 MDHEN, CDR2 SYDVKM. The V segment lost 7 bases and the J segment 5 bases; nucleotides outside the gene matches: 7. The CDR3 spans 14 residues. This clone was picked up one time. The V gene is TRBV28, the J gene TRBJ2-2, with 7 positions matching TRBD1. Sequencing was done on a sample of peripheral blood. This clonotype originated in a human donor in a cohort sampled during active COVID-19. CDR3 loop: CASTDRAGTGELFF. The CDR3 nucleotides read TGTGCCAGCACCGACAGGGCAGGGACCGGGGAGCTGTTTTTT.